These T cell receptor beta chains were read from a single sample in a study of Tregs in tolerant kidney transplant recipients. Sequencing used immunoSEQ multiplex PCR; TCRdb keeps in-frame clones, though not all of them. The sample shows under 300,000 clones, approximately 84% of them seen only once. The specimen sequenced was CD4+ T cells from blood. These receptors all stem from a human donor in good health. Each CDR3 is given with its conserved first and last residue.

v_call,j_call,cdr3_length,cdr3_aa
TRBV9,TRBJ2-2,15,CASSAGQGARGELFF
TRBV4-1,TRBJ2-7,17,CASSQGGAGHLIYEQYF
TRBV5-1,TRBJ2-2,16,CASSFTGTGGSGELFF
TRBV19,TRBJ1-1,14,CASSIGRTVAEAFF
TRBV15,TRBJ1-5,15,CATSRGVVGNQPQHF
TRBV30,TRBJ2-1,14,CAWSRRWLKDEQFF
TRBV6-6,TRBJ2-3,14,CASSFGDRTDTQYF
TRBV5-1,TRBJ2-3,16,CASSQLAGGSTDTQYF
TRBV2,TRBJ1-6,15,CASSERGTGFSPLHF
TRBV19,TRBJ1-1,14,CASSLAWANTEAFF
TRBV19,TRBJ1-5,13,CASSTSPYQPQHF
TRBV15,TRBJ1-5,13,CATQSHGNQPQHF
TRBV11-2,TRBJ2-3,16,CASSLVGRGATDTQYF
TRBV7-9,TRBJ2-3,15,CASSSKGDSTDTQYF
TRBV7-2,TRBJ1-4,14,CASSPRAGGEKLFF
TRBV10-3,TRBJ1-5,14,CAISENSASQPQHF
TRBV20-1,TRBJ2-1,11,CSVPWEGPFLF
TRBV10-1,TRBJ2-7,12,CASSETLYEQYF
TRBV5-4,TRBJ2-5,13,CASSLSRSETQYF
TRBV5-1,TRBJ2-3,17,CASIRRLAGRRTDTQYF
TRBV30,TRBJ2-1,15,CACPRGGSSYNEQFF
TRBV21-1,TRBJ2-2,22,CASSKAPQTIHVGGGDTGELFF
TRBV21-1,TRBJ1-5,16,CASSNESLPSNQPQHF
TRBV19,TRBJ2-3,16,CASSAAGTSPRDTQYF
TRBV5-1,TRBJ2-3,15,CASSVAGTRADTQYF
TRBV4-1,TRBJ1-1,16,CASSQPRDRVNTEAFF
TRBV7-9,TRBJ2-7,13,CASSLKGTYEQYF
TRBV6-1,TRBJ1-5,13,CASERQGSKPQHF
TRBV19,TRBJ2-2,13,CASSILLTGELFF
TRBV6-1,TRBJ1-5,14,CASISTGGHQPQHF
TRBV6-5,TRBJ1-3,13,CASSPVFGNTIYF
TRBV30,TRBJ2-7,14,CAWSVGGGAYEQYF
TRBV7-8,TRBJ1-2,14,CASSSRTTNYGYTF
TRBV6-1,TRBJ2-1,14,CASTFSAGYNEQFF
TRBV5-6,TRBJ2-1,15,CASSRGLAGGEEQFF
TRBV18,TRBJ2-7,13,CASSPRPPHEQYF
TRBV19,TRBJ2-2,15,CASRRDSLNTGELFF
TRBV27,TRBJ2-7,15,CASKGTGTISYEQYF
TRBV19,TRBJ2-2,17,CASSELAGPRGTGELFF
TRBV15,TRBJ2-1,14,CATSRDRYYNEQFF